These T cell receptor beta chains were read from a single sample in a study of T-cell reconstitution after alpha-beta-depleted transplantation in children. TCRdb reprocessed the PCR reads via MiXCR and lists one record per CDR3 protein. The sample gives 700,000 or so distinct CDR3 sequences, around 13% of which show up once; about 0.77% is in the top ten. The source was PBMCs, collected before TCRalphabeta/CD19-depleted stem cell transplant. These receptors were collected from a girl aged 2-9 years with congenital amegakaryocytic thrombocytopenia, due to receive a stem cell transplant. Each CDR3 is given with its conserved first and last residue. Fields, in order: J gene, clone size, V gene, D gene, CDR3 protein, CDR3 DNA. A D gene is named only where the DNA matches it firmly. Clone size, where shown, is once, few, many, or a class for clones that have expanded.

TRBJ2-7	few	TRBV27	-	CASSFFSTGDYEQYF	TGTGCCAGCAGTTTTTTTTCTACGGGGGATTACGAGCAGTACTTC
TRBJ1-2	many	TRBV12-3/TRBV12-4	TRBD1	CASRLTGGYTF	TGTGCCAGCAGATTGACAGGGGGCTACACCTTC
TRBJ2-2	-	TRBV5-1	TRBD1	CASSLATGGASPTGELFF	TGCGCCAGCAGCTTGGCCACAGGGGGCGCATCCCCCACCGGGGAGCTGTTTTTT
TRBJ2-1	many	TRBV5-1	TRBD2	CASSFGGTSGFYEQFF	TGCGCCAGCAGTTTTGGGGGAACTAGCGGCTTTTATGAGCAGTTCTTC
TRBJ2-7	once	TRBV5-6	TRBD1	CASRAGGTGGTYEQYF	TGTGCCAGCAGAGCAGGAGGGACAGGTGGGACCTACGAGCAGTACTTC
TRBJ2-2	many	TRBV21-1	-	CASSARSQGAGELFF	TGTGCCAGCAGCGCCCGATCACAGGGGGCCGGGGAGCTGTTTTTT
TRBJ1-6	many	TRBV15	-	CATSRALGVSPLHF	TGTGCCACCAGCAGAGCGTTGGGGGTTTCACCCCTCCACTTT
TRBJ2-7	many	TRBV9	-	CASSPPRLNYEQYF	TGTGCCAGCAGCCCACCTAGACTGAACTACGAGCAGTACTTC
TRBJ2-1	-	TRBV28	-	CAMGGGPFRYNEQFF	TGTGCCATGGGCGGCGGGCCCTTCCGTTACAATGAGCAGTTCTTC
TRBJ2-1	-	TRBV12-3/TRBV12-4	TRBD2	CASSYQLASFTYNEQFF	TGTGCCAGCAGCTATCAACTAGCGTCGTTTACCTACAATGAGCAGTTCTTC
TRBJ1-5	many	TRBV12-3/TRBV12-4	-	CASSNDPTNSNQPQHF	TGTGCCAGCAGCAACGACCCGACAAATAGCAATCAGCCCCAGCATTTT
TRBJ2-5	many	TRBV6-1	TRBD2	CASSPRLAGLQETQYF	TGTGCCAGCAGTCCGCGACTAGCGGGCCTCCAAGAGACCCAGTACTTC
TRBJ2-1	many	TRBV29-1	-	CSVVRLDEQFF	TGCAGCGTTGTACGCCTCGATGAGCAGTTCTTC
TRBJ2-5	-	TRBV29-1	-	CSGTEQETQYF	TGCAGCGGCACAGAACAAGAGACCCAGTACTTC
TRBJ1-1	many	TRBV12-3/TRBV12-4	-	CASSSPGGSNTEAFF	TGTGCCAGCAGTTCCCCGGGGGGTTCGAACACTGAAGCTTTCTTT
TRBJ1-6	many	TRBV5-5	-	CASSRTNSPLHF	TGTGCCAGCAGCAGGACCAATTCACCCCTCCACTTT
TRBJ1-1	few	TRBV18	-	CASSPLGGTGPGSTEAFF	TGTGCCAGCTCACCACTCGGAGGAACAGGGCCGGGTAGCACTGAAGCTTTCTTT
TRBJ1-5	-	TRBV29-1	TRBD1	CSVQTGPNQPQHF	TGCAGCGTACAGACAGGGCCCAATCAGCCCCAGCATTTT
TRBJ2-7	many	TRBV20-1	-	CSASVGFPYEQYF	TGCAGTGCTAGTGTTGGGTTCCCCTACGAGCAGTACTTC
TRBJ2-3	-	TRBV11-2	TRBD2	CASSFRSRALAGVSDTQYF	TGTGCCAGCAGCTTCCGTTCCAGGGCGCTAGCGGGAGTATCAGATACGCAGTATTTT